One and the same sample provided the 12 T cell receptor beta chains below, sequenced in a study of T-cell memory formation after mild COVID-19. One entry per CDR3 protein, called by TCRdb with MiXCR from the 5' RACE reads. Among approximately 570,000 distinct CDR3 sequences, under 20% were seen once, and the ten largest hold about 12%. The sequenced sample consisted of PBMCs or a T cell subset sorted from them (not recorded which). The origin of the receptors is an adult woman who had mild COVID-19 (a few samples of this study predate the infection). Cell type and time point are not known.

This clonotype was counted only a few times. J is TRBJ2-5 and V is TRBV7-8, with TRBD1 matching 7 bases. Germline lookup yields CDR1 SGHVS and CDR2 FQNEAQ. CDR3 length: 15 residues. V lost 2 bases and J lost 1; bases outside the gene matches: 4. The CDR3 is CASSLRGQIQETQYF. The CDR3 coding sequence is TGTGCCAGCAGCTTAAGGGGACAGATCCAAGAGACCCAGTACTTC.

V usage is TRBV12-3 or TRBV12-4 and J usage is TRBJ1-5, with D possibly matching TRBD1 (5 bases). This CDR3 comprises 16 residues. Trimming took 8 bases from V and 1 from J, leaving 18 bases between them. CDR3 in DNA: TGTGCCAGCCGCTCCGGCAGGGCGAGGAGCAATCAGCCCCAGCATTTT. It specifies CASRSGRARSNQPQHF.

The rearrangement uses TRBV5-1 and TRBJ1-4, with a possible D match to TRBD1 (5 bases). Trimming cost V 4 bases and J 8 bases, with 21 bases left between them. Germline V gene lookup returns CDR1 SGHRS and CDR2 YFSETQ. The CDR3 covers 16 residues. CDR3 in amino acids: CASSPIRGTQGEKLFF. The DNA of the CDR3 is TGCGCCAGCAGCCCGATTCGGGGGACGCAAGGAGAAAAACTGTTTTTT.

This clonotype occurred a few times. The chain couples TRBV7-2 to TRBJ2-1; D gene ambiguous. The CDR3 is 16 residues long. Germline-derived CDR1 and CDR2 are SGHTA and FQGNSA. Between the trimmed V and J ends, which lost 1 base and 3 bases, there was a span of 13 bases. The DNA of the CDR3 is TGTGCCAGCAGCTTAGGGTTCCGCGGAAGCTACAATGAGCAGTTCTTC. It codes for CASSLGFRGSYNEQFF.

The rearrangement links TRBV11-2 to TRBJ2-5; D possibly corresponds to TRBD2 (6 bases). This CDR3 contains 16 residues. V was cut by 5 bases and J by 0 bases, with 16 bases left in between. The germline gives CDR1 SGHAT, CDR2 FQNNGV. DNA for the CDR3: TGTGCCAGCAGCCTAGGCACTCGGGGGTACCAAGAGACCCAGTACTTC. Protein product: CASSLGTRGYQETQYF.

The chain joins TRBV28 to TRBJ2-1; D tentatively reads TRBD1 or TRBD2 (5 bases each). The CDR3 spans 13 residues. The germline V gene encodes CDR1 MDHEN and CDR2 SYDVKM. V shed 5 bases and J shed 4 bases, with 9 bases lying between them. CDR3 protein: CASSRGFYNEQFF. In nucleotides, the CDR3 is TGTGCCAGCAGTCGGGGCTTTTACAATGAGCAGTTCTTC. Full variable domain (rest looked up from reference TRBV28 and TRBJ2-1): DVKVTQSSRYLVKRTGEKVFLECVQDMDHENMFWYRQDPGLGLRLIYFSYDVKMKEKGDIPEGYSVSREKKERFSLILESASTNQTSMYLCASSRGFYNEQFFGPGTRLTVL.

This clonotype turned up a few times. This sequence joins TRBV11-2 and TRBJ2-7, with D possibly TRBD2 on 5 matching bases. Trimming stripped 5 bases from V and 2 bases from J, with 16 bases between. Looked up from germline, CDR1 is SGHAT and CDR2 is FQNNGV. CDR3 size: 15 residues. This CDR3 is CASSTQPTGTYEQYF. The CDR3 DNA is TGTGCCAGCAGCACCCAACCCACCGGGACCTACGAGCAGTACTTC.

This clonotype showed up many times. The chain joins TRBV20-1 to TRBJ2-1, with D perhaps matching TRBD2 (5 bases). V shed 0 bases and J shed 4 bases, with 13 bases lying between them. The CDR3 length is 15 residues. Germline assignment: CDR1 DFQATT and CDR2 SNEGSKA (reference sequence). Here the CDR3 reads CSARDRARTYNEQFF. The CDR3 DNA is TGCAGTGCTAGAGACCGAGCCAGGACTTACAATGAGCAGTTCTTC.

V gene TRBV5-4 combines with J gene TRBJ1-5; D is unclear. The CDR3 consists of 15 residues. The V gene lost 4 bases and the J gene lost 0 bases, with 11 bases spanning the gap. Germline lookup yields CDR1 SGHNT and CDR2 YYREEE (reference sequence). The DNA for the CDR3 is TGTGCCAGCAGCAGTAAACGAAATAGCAATCAGCCCCAGCATTTT. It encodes CASSSKRNSNQPQHF.

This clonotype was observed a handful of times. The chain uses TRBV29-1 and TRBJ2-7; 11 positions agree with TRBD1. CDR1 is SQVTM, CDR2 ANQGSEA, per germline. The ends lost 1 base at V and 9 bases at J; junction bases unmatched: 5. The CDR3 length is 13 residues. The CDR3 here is CSVEGTGGARQYF. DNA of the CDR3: TGCAGCGTTGAAGGGACAGGGGGCGCGAGGCAGTACTTC.

CDR3 sequence: CASSPPGGGRGGELFF. In DNA form, the CDR3 reads TGTGCCAGCAGCCCTCCTGGGGGGGGCCGGGGCGGGGAGCTGTTTTTT. The chain joins TRBV5-4 to TRBJ2-2; D is perhaps TRBD2 (7 bases). Trimming removed 4 bases from V and 7 bases from J, with 20 bases in between. CDR1 and CDR2 (germline): SGHNT, YYREEE (reference sequence). The CDR3 sequence is 16 residues long.

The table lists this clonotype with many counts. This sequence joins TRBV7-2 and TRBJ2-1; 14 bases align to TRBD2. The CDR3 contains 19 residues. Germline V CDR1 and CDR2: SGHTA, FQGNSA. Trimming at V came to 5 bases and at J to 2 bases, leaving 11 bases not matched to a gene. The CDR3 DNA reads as TGTGCCAGCAGCCCAAAATCCGGGACTAGCGGGGGTACCTACAATGAGCAGTTCTTC. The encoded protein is CASSPKSGTSGGTYNEQFF.